This entry lists 29 T cell receptor beta chains sequenced from one sample in a study of cytomegalovirus exposure and HLA in healthy donors. A multiplex PCR was run with 60 Vbeta primers and 13 Jbeta primers. Assay used: immunoSEQ multiplex PCR; TCRdb lists only in-frame clones, some missing. The sample has approximately 250,000 clones; roughly 81% are singletons. The sample consisted of PBMCs. All receptors come from a girl aged 2-15 years in good health and CMV-seronegative.

The CDR3 DNA follows: TGTGCCAGCAGCCAAGATCCAGGGTTGAATGAAAAACTGTTTTTT. This gives the protein CASSQDPGLNEKLFF. The chain has TRBV4-2 and TRBJ1-4; TRBD1 is a possible D gene (5 bases). The V end was cut by 0 bases, the J end by 5 bases, with 10 bases between. The CDR3 runs to 15 residues. CDR1 is LGHNA and CDR2 is YNFKEQ in the germline V gene.

The chain uses TRBV10-3 and TRBJ2-2; 10 nucleotides align to TRBD2. The germline V gene encodes CDR1 ENHRY and CDR2 SYGVKD. J was trimmed by 1 base and V by 9 bases; bases with no gene match: 2. CDR3 length: 14 residues. In nucleotides, the CDR3 is TGTGCCATTAGACTAGCGGGGAACACCGGGGAGCTGTTTTTT. This encodes CAIRLAGNTGELFF.

The CDR3 DNA follows: TGCGCCAGCAGCTTGGGAGACAGGGGTGCGCCCCAGCATTTT. Translated: CASSLGDRGAPQHF. This chain uses TRBV5-1 with TRBJ1-5; 8 bases are a match to TRBD1. The trim removed 0 bases at V and 9 bases at J, leaving 5 bases unmatched. CDR3 length: 14 amino acids. CDR1 is SGHRS and CDR2 is YFSETQ in the germline V gene.

The CDR3 nucleotides are TGTGCCAGCAGGCTAGCAGGGGATGTGAACACTGAAGCTTTCTTT. This gives the protein CASRLAGDVNTEAFF. The chain couples TRBV2 to TRBJ1-1; weak D call: TRBD1 (6 bases). The germline gives CDR1 SNHLY, CDR2 FYNNEI. CDR3 length: 15 residues. With 6 bases removed from V and 0 bases from J, the gap between germline ends came to 14 bases.

The rearrangement uses TRBV9 and TRBJ1-6; D is perhaps TRBD1 (6 bases). V lost 3 bases to trimming and J lost 3 bases, with 13 bases between them. The CDR3 sequence is 16 residues long. Looked up from germline, CDR1 is SGDLS and CDR2 is YYNGEE. The CDR3, as DNA: TGTGCCAGCAGCGCGCCGCAGGGGATCTATAATTCACCCCTCCACTTT. Amino acids: CASSAPQGIYNSPLHF. Filled out from reference TRBV9 and TRBJ1-6, the complete variable domain reads DSGVTQTPKHLITATGQRVTLRCSPRSGDLSVYWYQQSLDQGLQFLIQYYNGEERAKGNILERFSAQQFPDLHSELNLSSLELGDSALYFCASSAPQGIYNSPLHFGNGTRLTVT.

This chain uses TRBV19 with TRBJ1-1; D gene unclear. V shed 3 bases and J shed 5 bases, with 13 bases lying between them. This CDR3 is 14 amino acids long. Looked up from germline, CDR1 is LNHDA and CDR2 is SQIVND (reference sequence). The CDR3 sequence is CASSIEISVTEAFF. The CDR3 DNA is TGTGCCAGTAGTATTGAAATTTCGGTGACTGAAGCTTTCTTT.

Only one count was recorded for this clone. This chain uses TRBV5-1 with TRBJ1-1; 7 nucleotides match TRBD1. CDR1 SGHRS and CDR2 YFSETQ come from the germline V gene. V was pared by 3 bases and J by 0 bases, with 8 bases of the junction left unmatched. CDR3 size: 16 residues. CDR3 coding DNA: TGCGCCAGCAGCTCATCGCTGACAGGGTTGAACACTGAAGCTTTCTTT. Residues: CASSSSLTGLNTEAFF.

V and J are TRBV18 and TRBJ1-1; D perhaps matches TRBD1 (6 bases). The CDR3 contains 14 residues. Trimming left V 2 bases short and J 2 bases short, with 9 bases between. Germline CDR1 reads KGHSH; CDR2 reads LQKENI. This CDR3 reads CASSPIGTNTEAFF. CDR3 nucleotides: TGTGCCAGCTCACCAATCGGGACAAACACTGAAGCTTTCTTT.

The genes are TRBV14 and TRBJ1-2; possibly TRBD1 for D (5 bases). The CDR3 sequence is 16 residues long. Trimming removed 4 bases at V and 8 bases at J, with 23 bases between. Germline V gene lookup returns CDR1 SGHDN and CDR2 FVKESK. CDR3 bases: TGTGCCAGCAGCCCTGCCGGGGGTGCGTTTTTTAGAGGCTACACCTTC. Translated: CASSPAGGAFFRGYTF.

J is TRBJ1-5 and V is TRBV20-1; no firm D call. This CDR3 spans 11 amino acids. The V and J ends lost 4 bases and 4 bases respectively, with 5 bases between them. CDR1 and CDR2 (germline): DFQATT, SNEGSKA (reference sequence). DNA of the CDR3: TGCAGTGCTACCTTAAATCAGCCCCAGCATTTT. It translates to CSATLNQPQHF.

This clone was counted a few times. J is TRBJ2-3 and V is TRBV10-2, with 10 bases aligning to TRBD2. There are 15 residues in the CDR3. V lost 4 bases, J lost 6 bases, and 7 bases stayed unmatched. Germline V gives CDR1 WSHSY, CDR2 SAAADI. The CDR3 sequence: CASSALLAGTDTQYF. Written as DNA, the CDR3 is TGCGCCAGCAGTGCCCTACTAGCGGGAACGGATACGCAGTATTTT.

This rearrangement joins TRBV27 to TRBJ2-1, with 13 bases that match TRBD2. The CDR3 totals 15 residues. Per germline, CDR1 MNHEY and CDR2 SMNVEV (reference sequence). V trimming: 6 bases; J trimming: 12 bases; junction bases outside the gene matches: 11. CDR3 nucleotide sequence: TGTGCCAGCAGCCCCACTGGACTAGCGGGAGAAGGGCAGTTCTTC. Translating gives CASSPTGLAGEGQFF.

The chain has TRBV6-5 and TRBJ2-7; 8 nucleotides line up with TRBD1. Looked up from germline, CDR1 is MNHEY and CDR2 is SVGAGI. V lost 0 bases to trimming and J lost 2 bases; unmatched junction nucleotides: 6. CDR3 size: 16 residues. CDR3 sequence: CASSYSDQGATYEQYF. The CDR3 DNA is TGTGCCAGCAGTTACTCGGATCAGGGGGCGACCTACGAGCAGTACTTC.

V usage is TRBV6-6 and J usage is TRBJ2-1; TRBD1 might be the D (5 bases). Germline V lookup: CDR1 MNHNY, CDR2 SVGAGI (reference sequence). The length of the CDR3 is 12 residues. The V end lost 7 bases, the J end lost 9 bases, and 13 bases lay between the germline ends. CDR3 bases: TGTGCCAGCATTTCCAGGGAAAGTGAGCAGTTCTTC. Translating it yields CASISRESEQFF.

V is TRBV5-1 and J is TRBJ2-3, with D perhaps matching TRBD1 (5 bases). Per germline, CDR1 SGHRS and CDR2 YFSETQ. Trimming removed 7 bases from V and 3 bases from J, with 21 bases in between. CDR3 size: 16 residues. CDR3 sequence (DNA): TGCGCCAGCCGGTGGGGCAGCTTTTTGGGAACAGATACGCAGTATTTT. Translated: CASRWGSFLGTDTQYF.

The genes are TRBV4-1 and TRBJ2-7; TRBD1 matches at 7 bases. Trimming removed 4 bases from V and 3 bases from J; junction bases left unmatched: 6. Germline loops: CDR1 MGHRA, CDR2 YSYEKL. The CDR3 runs to 14 residues. DNA for the CDR3: TGCGCCAGCAGCCCGCAGACAGGGTACTACGAGCAGTACTTC. Its translation: CASSPQTGYYEQYF.

The chain carries TRBV27 and TRBJ1-5, with 7 bases that match TRBD1. The CDR3 extends over 15 amino acids. Trimming removed 3 bases from V and 1 base from J; junction bases left unmatched: 3. Germline CDR1 and CDR2: MNHEY and SMNVEV (reference sequence). Here the CDR3 DNA reads TGTGCCAGCAGTTTGGACAGGTTAAGCAATCAGCCCCAGCATTTT. Protein sequence: CASSLDRLSNQPQHF.

This chain uses TRBV6-5 with TRBJ2-1; tentative D call: TRBD2 (5 bases). With 0 bases removed from V and 4 bases from J, the gap between germline ends came to 7 bases. The CDR3 runs to 14 residues. The V gene's germline CDR1 is MNHEY and CDR2 SVGAGI. The CDR3 bases are TGTGCCAGCAGTTACTCGAGGGTTTACAATGAGCAGTTCTTC. Amino acids: CASSYSRVYNEQFF.

The V gene is TRBV18, the J gene TRBJ1-1; D unresolved. Germline V gene data show CDR1 as KGHSH and CDR2 as LQKENI. V was clipped by 3 bases and J by 4 bases, with 15 bases between them. The CDR3 sequence is 15 residues long. The CDR3 DNA follows: TGTGCCAGCTCACCCGGCAGACAAGGAGGCACTGAAGCTTTCTTT. Translated: CASSPGRQGGTEAFF.

The chain recombines TRBV4-1 with TRBJ2-5; 9 bases match TRBD1. V shed 4 bases and J 3 bases; nucleotides not matched to a gene: 3. Germline assignment: CDR1 MGHRA and CDR2 YSYEKL. The length of the CDR3 is 14 residues. The CDR3 DNA reads TGCGCCAGCAGCCTACGGACAGGGGAAGAGACCCAGTACTTC. Protein product: CASSLRTGEETQYF.

V usage is TRBV7-8 and J usage is TRBJ1-1, with D perhaps matching TRBD1 (5 bases). The CDR3 loop spans 14 amino acids. Germline values: CDR1 SGHVS, CDR2 FQNEAQ. V lost 5 bases and J 2 bases, leaving 12 bases between the germline ends. The CDR3 nucleotides read TGTGCCAGCAGCCCAGTGGGGGGTAACACTGAAGCTTTCTTT. Its protein product is CASSPVGGNTEAFF. Drawing the rest from reference TRBV7-8 and TRBJ1-1, the complete variable domain is GAGVSQSPRYKVAKRGQDVALRCDPISGHVSLFWYQQALGQGPEFLTYFQNEAQLDKSGLPSDRFFAERPEGSVSTLKIQRTQQEDSAVYLCASSPVGGNTEAFFGQGTRLTVV.

The chain recombines TRBV27 with TRBJ1-5; D may be TRBD1 (5 bases). Germline V gene lookup returns CDR1 MNHEY and CDR2 SMNVEV (reference sequence). V was trimmed by 0 bases and J by 0 bases, leaving 9 bases between them. This CDR3 contains 16 residues. The CDR3 region is CASSLSGPYSNQPQHF. The CDR3 nucleotides are TGTGCCAGCAGTTTATCGGGGCCCTATAGCAATCAGCCCCAGCATTTT.

The chain joins TRBV25-1 to TRBJ2-7, with D possibly TRBD1 on 6 matching bases. V shed 4 bases and J shed 1 base, with 11 bases lying between them. The CDR3 consists of 14 residues. The V gene's germline CDR1 is MGHDK and CDR2 SYGVNS. The CDR3 loop is CASSALTGSYEQYF. The CDR3 DNA is TGTGCCAGCAGTGCCCTCACAGGGTCCTACGAGCAGTACTTC.

The chain couples TRBV6-1 to TRBJ1-2; D is perhaps TRBD1 (6 bases). The V end lost 6 bases, the J end lost 9 bases, and 14 bases lay between the germline ends. The CDR3 contains 12 residues. Per germline, CDR1 MNHNS and CDR2 SASEGT. The CDR3 is CASRPVQGRYTF. In nucleotides, the CDR3 is TGTGCCAGCAGACCTGTACAGGGTCGCTACACCTTC.

The chain has TRBV7-9 and TRBJ2-7; possibly TRBD1 for D (6 bases). Germline lookup yields CDR1 SEHNR and CDR2 FQNEAQ (reference sequence). The CDR3 is 13 residues long. V lost 6 bases and J 3 bases, leaving 12 bases between the germline ends. Here the CDR3 reads CASSKDRFYEQYF. In nucleotides, the CDR3 is TGTGCCAGCAGTAAAGACAGGTTCTACGAGCAGTACTTC.

This sequence joins TRBV13 and TRBJ1-2, with 7 bases that match TRBD1. This CDR3 is 12 amino acids long. The V gene end was trimmed by 11 bases and the J gene end by 2 bases; junction bases not matched to a gene: 5. Germline V gene sequence: CDR1 PRHDT, CDR2 FYEKMQ (reference sequence). The CDR3 region is CAGDSLNYGYTF. For the CDR3, the DNA is TGTGCCGGGGACAGTCTCAACTATGGCTACACCTTC.

This clone came up a few times. Other DNA sequences within the sample encode an identical CDR3. This chain links TRBV2 with TRBJ2-3; 11 bases agree with TRBD2. Germline V gene data show CDR1 as SNHLY and CDR2 as FYNNEI. Unmatched junction bases numbered 0, after V lost 6 bases and J lost 1 base. This CDR3 is 14 amino acids long. The DNA of the CDR3 is TGTGCCAGCAGACTAGCGGGGGGCACAGATACGCAGTATTTT. It codes for CASRLAGGTDTQYF.

The gene calls are TRBV7-9 and TRBJ1-1; 9 nucleotides match TRBD1. This CDR3 has 16 amino acids. From germline, CDR1 is SEHNR and CDR2 FQNEAQ (reference sequence). V lost 7 bases, J lost 2 bases, and 11 bases stayed unmatched. The CDR3 DNA reads as TGTGCCAGCACCCTAAGCCAGGGACAGGGCAACACTGAAGCTTTCTTT. It is translated as CASTLSQGQGNTEAFF.

The rearrangement links TRBV29-1 to TRBJ1-2, with 7 bases matching TRBD1. CDR1 is SQVTM, CDR2 ANQGSEA, per germline. V was clipped by 7 bases and J by 1 base; unmatched bases: 3. The CDR3 is 12 residues long. The CDR3 region has the DNA TGCAGCGCTTACAGGGGTAACTATGGCTACACCTTC. It yields the protein CSAYRGNYGYTF. The variable domain in full, with the rest retrieved from reference TRBV29-1 and TRBJ1-2, is SAVISQKPSRDICQRGTSLTIQCQVDSQVTMMFWYRQQPGQSLTLIATANQGSEATYESGFVIDKFPISRPNLTFSTLTVSNMSPEDSSIYLCSAYRGNYGYTFGSGTRLTVV.